The clone carrying this TCR beta chain appeared a few times. Its antigen is currently unknown. These data originate in a study of regulatory T cells in long-lasting Graves disease. Arm-PCR of CDR3 regions and iRepertoire HTBI primers were the basis on which TCR beta libraries were built. TCRdb reprocessed the multiplex PCR reads with MiXCR, giving one entry per CDR3 protein. This sample has almost 350,000 distinct CDR3 sequences, with roughly a fifth found just once. Study results and caveats: Between persistent patients, thousands of public clonotypes were shared, exceeding the 900 to 1,000 shared between new patients. Having few samples may have compromised the accuracy.

Stated time point: persistent/refractory GD, antithyroid drugs over 5 years with positive TRAb. With RNA extracted from PBMCs as input, the TCR library was made. The sequencing here drew on peripheral blood mononuclear cells (PBMCs), taken when the disease was refractory, from a patient treated with antithyroid drugs. This TCR was sampled from a female donor with Graves disease.

The CDR3 loop is CSVEPRAGYEQYF. Here the CDR3 DNA reads TGCAGCGTAGAACCGCGGGCGGGCTACGAGCAGTACTTC. This chain uses TRBV29-1 with TRBJ2-7, with a possible D match to TRBD2 (5 bases). Trimming pared 6 bases from V and 3 bases from J, leaving 15 bases between. The CDR3 has 13 amino acids. CDR1 and CDR2 (germline): SQVTM, ANQGSEA.